This note documents a single T cell receptor beta chain sequence. These data belong to a study of blood T cell repertoires in COVID-19. Overall study context: T cells, B-cell-depleted T cells, or PBMCs supplied cDNA or gDNA.

Enrolled through a virtual design, the participants were between roughly 18 and 100 years of age and came from fewer than 30 US areas. In the authors' methods: It was from reference gene primer amplification that nucleated cell counts were estimated. Here immunoSEQ multiplex PCR was the method, and the copy in TCRdb shows in-frame clones only, minus some. V and J calls and clone size are copied from that table; D and trimming were computed from the DNA. This sample has around 180,000 clones, with roughly 89% found just once. V lost 0 bases to trimming and J lost 12 bases, with 12 bases between them. Germline values: CDR1 SEHNR, CDR2 FQNEAQ (reference sequence). This CDR3 spans 13 amino acids.

The rearrangement links TRBV7-9 to TRBJ1-3; D call uncertain. Source material: PBMCs or T cells enriched from blood (not recorded which). This TCR was sampled from a woman aged 40 to 50 with acute COVID-19. CDR3 in amino acids: CASSLAQSPFIYF. The CDR3 DNA sequence: TGTGCCAGCAGCTTAGCACAGTCCCCGTTCATATATTTT.